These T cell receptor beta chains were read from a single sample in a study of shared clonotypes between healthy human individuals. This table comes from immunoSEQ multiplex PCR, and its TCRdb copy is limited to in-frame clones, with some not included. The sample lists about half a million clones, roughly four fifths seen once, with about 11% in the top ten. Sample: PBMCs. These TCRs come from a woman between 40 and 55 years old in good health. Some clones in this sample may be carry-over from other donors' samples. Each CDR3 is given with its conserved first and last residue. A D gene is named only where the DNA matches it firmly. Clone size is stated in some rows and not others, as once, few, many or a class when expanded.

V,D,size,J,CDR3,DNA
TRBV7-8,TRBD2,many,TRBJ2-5,CASSFSGGQETQYF,TGTGCCAGCAGCTTCTCGGGGGGCCAAGAGACCCAGTACTTC
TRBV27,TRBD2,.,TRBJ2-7,CASSLTSGRIHEQYF,TGTGCCAGCAGTTTAACTAGCGGGAGGATTCACGAGCAGTACTTC
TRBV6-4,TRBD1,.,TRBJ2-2,CASSDSIHRGLTGELFF,TGTGCCAGCAGTGACTCGATTCACAGGGGGCTCACCGGGGAGCTGTTTTTT
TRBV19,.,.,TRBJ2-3,CASGTGASTDTQYF,TGTGCCAGTGGAACGGGAGCGAGCACAGATACGCAGTATTTT
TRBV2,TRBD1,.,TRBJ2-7,CASSDDRELGAYEQYF,TGTGCCAGCAGCGATGACAGGGAACTCGGGGCCTACGAGCAGTACTTC
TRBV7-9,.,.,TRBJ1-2,CASTLGQEYGYTF,TGTGCCAGCACCTTGGGCCAGGAGTATGGCTACACCTTC
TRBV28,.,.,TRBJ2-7,CASSLGGYEQYF,TGTGCCAGCAGTCTTGGAGGATACGAGCAGTACTTC
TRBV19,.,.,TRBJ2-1,CAHYQEQFF,TGTGCCCATTATCAGGAGCAGTTCTTC
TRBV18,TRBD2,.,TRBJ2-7,CASSPRPQILAGTTYEQYF,TGTGCCAGCTCACCTCGGCCCCAGATACTAGCGGGAACCACCTACGAGCAGTACTTC
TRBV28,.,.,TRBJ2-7,CASSLLGSDEQYF,TGTGCCAGCAGTTTACTGGGTTCTGACGAGCAGTACTTC
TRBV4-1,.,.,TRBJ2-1,CASSQAGYNEQFF,TGCGCCAGCAGCCAAGCAGGGTACAATGAGCAGTTCTTC
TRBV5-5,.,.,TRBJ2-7,CASSPTQWGTYEQYF,TGTGCCAGCAGCCCAACGCAGTGGGGGACCTACGAGCAGTACTTC
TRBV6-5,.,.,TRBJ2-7,CASSYPHVTGRNEQYF,TGTGCCAGCAGTTACCCCCACGTGACAGGGAGGAACGAGCAGTACTTC
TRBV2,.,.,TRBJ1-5,CASTRSTNQPQHF,TGTGCCAGCACCCGGAGCACCAATCAGCCCCAGCATTTT
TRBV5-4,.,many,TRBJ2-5,CASSLGSSGRETQYF,TGTGCCAGCAGCTTGGGGTCTTCGGGGCGGGAGACCCAGTACTTC
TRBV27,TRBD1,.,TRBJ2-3,CASSLDRGWADTQYF,TGTGCCAGCAGTTTAGACAGGGGATGGGCAGATACGCAGTATTTT
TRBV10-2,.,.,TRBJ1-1,CASSESTPGRGKVNTEAFF,TGCGCCAGCAGTGAGTCGACTCCGGGCAGGGGAAAAGTGAACACTGAAGCTTTCTTT
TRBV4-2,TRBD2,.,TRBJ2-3,CASTQGGAGVDTQYF,TGTGCCAGCACCCAAGGAGGGGCGGGAGTAGATACGCAGTATTTT
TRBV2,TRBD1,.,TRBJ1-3,CASSGGGNTIYF,TGTGCCAGCTCAGGGGGAGGAAACACCATATATTTT
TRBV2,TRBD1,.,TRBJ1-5,CASSGQTGHSQPQHF,TGTGCCAGCAGTGGGCAGACAGGGCATAGTCAGCCCCAGCATTTT
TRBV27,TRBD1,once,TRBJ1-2,CASSSTGVEGYTF,TGTGCCAGCAGTTCGACAGGGGTCGAAGGCTACACCTTC
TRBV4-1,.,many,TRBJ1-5,CASSQDLQGALPQHF,TGCGCCAGCAGCCAAGATCTTCAAGGGGCCCTGCCCCAGCATTTT
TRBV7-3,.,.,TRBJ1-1,CASSPGPGTTEAFF,TGTGCCAGCAGCCCCGGGCCCGGAACGACTGAAGCTTTCTTT
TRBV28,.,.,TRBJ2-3,CASSFIRDTQYF,TGTGCCAGCAGTTTTATCCGGGATACGCAGTATTTT
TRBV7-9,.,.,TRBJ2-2,CASIGLELNTGELFF,TGTGCCAGCATAGGGTTGGAGCTTAACACCGGGGAGCTGTTTTTT
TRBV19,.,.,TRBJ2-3,CASSSWATATDTQYF,TGTGCCAGTAGTTCATGGGCAACGGCCACAGATACGCAGTATTTT
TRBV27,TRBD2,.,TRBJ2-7,CASSFSGSSYEQYF,TGTGCCAGCAGTTTCAGCGGGAGCTCCTACGAGCAGTACTTC
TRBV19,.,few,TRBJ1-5,CASQARLQPQHF,TGTGCCAGTCAGGCACGTTTGCAGCCCCAGCATTTT
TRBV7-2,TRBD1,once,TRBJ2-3,CASSFKTRDRDTQYF,TGTGCCAGCAGCTTCAAAACCCGGGACAGAGATACGCAGTATTTT
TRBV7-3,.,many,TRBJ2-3,CASSLSSTTDTQYF,TGTGCCAGCAGCTTATCCTCAACCACAGATACGCAGTATTTT
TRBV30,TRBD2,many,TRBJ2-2,CAWTLGLAGVAGELFF,TGTGCCTGGACCCTAGGGCTAGCGGGAGTGGCCGGGGAGCTGTTTTTT
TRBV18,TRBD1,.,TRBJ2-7,CASSPGRQGLPYEQYF,TGTGCCAGCTCACCAGGGCGACAGGGTTTGCCCTACGAGCAGTACTTC
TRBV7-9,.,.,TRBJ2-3,CASSKGQSSTDTQYF,TGTGCCAGCAGCAAAGGGCAGTCTAGCACAGATACGCAGTATTTT
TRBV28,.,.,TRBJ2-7,CASSPPRGQAGAFSYEQYF,TGTGCCAGCAGTCCCCCCCGGGGTCAGGCAGGGGCGTTCTCCTACGAGCAGTACTTC
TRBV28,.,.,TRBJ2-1,CASSPGKGAASLVQFF,TGTGCCAGCAGCCCAGGTAAAGGGGCGGCCTCATTAGTGCAGTTCTTC
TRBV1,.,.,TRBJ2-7,CTSSQRPYTAYEQYF,TGCACCAGCAGCCAACGGCCTTACACAGCCTACGAGCAGTACTTC
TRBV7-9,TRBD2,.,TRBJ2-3,CASSSGLAGRSTDTQYF,TGTGCCAGCAGCTCGGGACTAGCGGGACGAAGCACAGATACGCAGTATTTT
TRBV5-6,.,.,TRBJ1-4,CASSLTGTSNEKLFF,TGTGCCAGCAGCTTGACAGGGACGTCTAATGAAAAACTGTTTTTT
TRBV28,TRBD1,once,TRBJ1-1,CASSFTGGFTEAFF,TGTGCCAGCAGTTTCACAGGGGGCTTCACTGAAGCTTTCTTT
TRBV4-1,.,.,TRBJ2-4,CASSHVRDGYIQYF,TGCGCCAGCAGCCACGTACGGGACGGGTACATTCAGTACTTC
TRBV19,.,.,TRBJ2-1,CASSVPGRGRNEQFF,TGTGCCAGTAGTGTCCCGGGACGAGGCCGGAATGAGCAGTTCTTC
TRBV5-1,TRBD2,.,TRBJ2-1,CASSSEREGLYNEQFF,TGCGCCAGCAGCTCCGAGCGGGAGGGCCTATACAATGAGCAGTTCTTC
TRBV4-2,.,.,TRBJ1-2,CASSQDMRGALYGYTF,TGTGCCAGCAGCCAAGATATGAGGGGTGCCCTCTATGGCTACACCTTC